The 20 T cell receptor beta chains given below trace back to one sample, sequenced in a study of OX40 agonist ivuxolimab in advanced cancers. Sequencing was performed with immunoSEQ multiplex PCR; in TCRdb, only in-frame clones are kept and a portion is missing. The table records 20,000 to 30,000 clones, about four fifths of them present only once. The sequencing used CD4+ or CD8+ T cells sorted from blood, collected in a trial of the OX40 agonist ivuxolimab. Receptor source: an adult with an advanced solid tumor such as melanoma, head and neck, liver or kidney cancer.

This clone was recorded a few times. The chain is built from TRBV13 and TRBJ1-5; the D is unclear. This CDR3 region has 14 residues. V was cut by 0 bases and J by 4 bases, with 7 bases left in between. Germline CDR1 and CDR2: PRHDT and FYEKMQ (reference sequence). Here the CDR3 reads CASSLGAENQPQHF. DNA for the CDR3: TGTGCCAGCAGCTTAGGGGCGGAGAATCAGCCCCAGCATTTT.

V usage is TRBV4-1 and J usage is TRBJ2-1, with 7 positions matching TRBD2. Germline CDR1 reads MGHRA; CDR2 reads YSYEKL. This CDR3 region has 17 residues. V lost 3 bases to trimming and J lost 0 bases; unmatched junction nucleotides: 8. The DNA for the CDR3 is TGCGCCAGCAGCCAGTGGCCTAGCGGCATCTCCTACAATGAGCAGTTCTTC. It is translated as CASSQWPSGISYNEQFF.

V gene TRBV2 combines with J gene TRBJ2-7; 8 nucleotides align to TRBD1. V shed 3 bases, J shed 5 bases, and the junction held 6 bases outside the gene matches. This CDR3 is built from 14 residues. The germline gives CDR1 SNHLY, CDR2 FYNNEI. This chain's CDR3 is CASSEFRGQDEQYF. The CDR3 bases are TGTGCCAGCAGTGAGTTCAGGGGGCAGGACGAGCAGTACTTC.

This chain joins TRBV27 and TRBJ2-7; D is possibly TRBD1 (6 bases). Trimming cost V 8 bases and J 2 bases, with 13 bases left between them. This CDR3 is 13 amino acids long. Germline V CDR1 and CDR2: MNHEY, SMNVEV (reference sequence). Here the CDR3 DNA reads TGTGCCAGCTCCTTGGACAGCACCTACGAGCAGTACTTC. It is translated as CASSLDSTYEQYF.

This clone has just one count. The chain carries TRBV5-5 and TRBJ1-6; 11 bases are shared with TRBD1. Germline CDR1 is SGHKS and CDR2 is YYEKEE (reference sequence). The CDR3 covers 15 residues. V shed 3 bases, J shed 10 bases, and the junction held 6 bases outside the gene matches. The CDR3 DNA sequence: TGTGCCAGCAGCTACGGACAGGGGGCGATGTCACCCCTCCACTTT. Translating gives CASSYGQGAMSPLHF.

The chain recombines TRBV7-3 with TRBJ2-3; tentatively, D is TRBD2 (6 bases). V gave up 1 base and J gave up 5 bases, with 13 bases separating them. There are 15 residues in the CDR3. The germline V gene encodes CDR1 SGHTA and CDR2 FQGTGA. The CDR3 nucleotides read TGTGCCAGCAGCTTAAGCGGCGGGGTTCGAGATACGCAGTATTTT. Encoded protein: CASSLSGGVRDTQYF.

This chain connects TRBV11-2 to TRBJ2-5; 7 positions agree with TRBD1. J lost 3 bases, V lost 1 base, and 11 bases had no gene match. Germline CDR1 is SGHAT and CDR2 is FQNNGV. The CDR3 length is 17 residues. The CDR3 spells CASSLVPGGVEEETQYF. In DNA form, the CDR3 reads TGTGCCAGCAGCTTAGTTCCAGGGGGTGTCGAAGAAGAGACCCAGTACTTC.

The chain links TRBV27 to TRBJ1-2; D call uncertain. The CDR3 loop spans 13 amino acids. From germline, CDR1 is MNHEY and CDR2 SMNVEV (reference sequence). With 2 bases removed from V and 8 bases from J, the gap between germline ends came to 12 bases. CDR3 nucleotide sequence: TGTGCCAGCAGTTTAGGTCGGCATTCCGGCTACACCTTC. It codes for CASSLGRHSGYTF.

The V call is TRBV13, the J call TRBJ2-7; TRBD2 matches at 11 bases. V lost 4 bases to trimming and J lost 0 bases; unmatched junction nucleotides: 2. This CDR3 comprises 15 residues. CDR1 and CDR2 (germline): PRHDT, FYEKMQ (reference sequence). As DNA, the CDR3 is TGTGCCAGCAGCTGGGGGACTAGCGGCTCCTACGAGCAGTACTTC. Its protein product is CASSWGTSGSYEQYF.

This chain joins TRBV7-2 and TRBJ2-2, with 11 bases aligning to TRBD1. CDR3 length: 15 residues. The V segment lost 5 bases and the J segment 7 bases; nucleotides outside the gene matches: 6. The germline CDR1 and CDR2 sequences are SGHTA and FQGNSA. The CDR3 is CASSPWTGGGGELFF. CDR3 DNA: TGTGCCAGCAGCCCGTGGACAGGGGGCGGCGGGGAGCTGTTTTTT.

This chain uses TRBV4-1 with TRBJ2-3; D is ambiguous. The CDR3 has 13 amino acids. Germline V gene lookup returns CDR1 MGHRA and CDR2 YSYEKL. Trimming pared 3 bases from V and 2 bases from J, leaving 6 bases between. CDR3 bases: TGCGCCAGCAGCCAGTGGGACACAGATACGCAGTATTTT. This sequence encodes CASSQWDTDTQYF.

The chain joins TRBV27 to TRBJ1-6, with D possibly being TRBD1 (6 bases). This CDR3 contains 14 residues. V was cut by 1 base and J by 9 bases, with 10 bases left in between. Germline CDR1 is MNHEY and CDR2 is SMNVEV (reference sequence). This CDR3 reads CASSLLAGVSPLHF. CDR3 in DNA: TGTGCCAGCAGTTTATTGGCAGGGGTTTCACCCCTCCACTTT.

This clone is a singleton in its sample. V gene TRBV5-5 combines with J gene TRBJ1-3, with D possibly TRBD1 on 5 matching bases. Germline values: CDR1 SGHKS, CDR2 YYEKEE (reference sequence). V lost 4 bases, J lost 3 bases, and 14 bases lay in between. The CDR3 is made up of 15 amino acids. CDR3 sequence reads: CASSGMGLFGNTIYF. The DNA of the CDR3 is TGTGCCAGCAGCGGCATGGGACTGTTTGGAAACACCATATATTTT.

The chain has TRBV30 and TRBJ2-7; D perhaps matches TRBD2 (5 bases). The CDR3 is made up of 15 amino acids. CDR1 is GTSNPN, CDR2 SVGIG, per germline (reference sequence). Trimming stripped 3 bases from V and 0 bases from J, with 15 bases between. The CDR3 here is CAWSPDSTSSYEQYF. As DNA, the CDR3 is TGTGCCTGGAGCCCGGACTCGACGAGCTCCTACGAGCAGTACTTC.

The V and J genes are TRBV27 and TRBJ1-1; no clear D. Trimming pared 2 bases from V and 2 bases from J, leaving 12 bases between. The CDR3 consists of 15 residues. From germline, CDR1 is MNHEY and CDR2 SMNVEV (reference sequence). DNA of the CDR3: TGTGCCAGCAGTTTAGTTGGGTTCACAAACACTGAAGCTTTCTTT. It encodes CASSLVGFTNTEAFF.

The CDR3: CASSPTRQEGNTEAFF. The DNA of the CDR3 is TGTGCCAGTAGTCCCACCCGACAGGAGGGTAACACTGAAGCTTTCTTT. This chain connects TRBV19 to TRBJ1-1, with D possibly matching TRBD1 (6 bases). Trimming shortened V by 5 bases and J by 2 bases, and 18 bases separated the two germline ends. The CDR3 totals 16 residues. Germline V gene sequence: CDR1 LNHDA, CDR2 SQIVND (reference sequence).

With respect to this clone: At the DNA level, this CDR3 is encoded by other sequences in the same sample as well. V is TRBV6-1 and J is TRBJ1-5; possibly TRBD1 for D (5 bases). The germline CDR1 and CDR2 sequences are MNHNS and SASEGT. Trimming cost V 6 bases and J 2 bases, with 11 bases left between them. The length of the CDR3 is 14 residues. CDR3 residues: CASSLRGGNQPQHF. DNA for the CDR3: TGTGCCAGCAGCCTTCGGGGGGGCAATCAGCCCCAGCATTTT.

V is TRBV7-9 and J is TRBJ2-5; D is uncertain. This CDR3 has 12 amino acids. Per germline, CDR1 SEHNR and CDR2 FQNEAQ (reference sequence). V lost 4 bases and J 1 base, leaving 4 bases between the germline ends. The DNA of the CDR3 is TGTGCCAGCAGCTCGGCCCAAGAGACCCAGTACTTC. It is translated as CASSSAQETQYF.

The genes are TRBV27 and TRBJ2-5, with D unresolved. Trimming left V 3 bases short and J 1 base short, with 0 bases between. Germline values: CDR1 MNHEY, CDR2 SMNVEV (reference sequence). The CDR3 has 11 amino acids. This CDR3 reads CASSFQETQYF. DNA for the CDR3: TGTGCCAGCAGTTTCCAAGAGACCCAGTACTTC.

V usage is TRBV27 and J usage is TRBJ1-1, with 8 bases identical to TRBD1. V was clipped by 1 base and J by 9 bases; unmatched bases: 7. The CDR3 consists of 14 residues. CDR1 is MNHEY and CDR2 is SMNVEV in the germline V gene (reference sequence). The CDR3 DNA is TGTGCCAGCAGTTTATGGGCGGGACAGGACCAAGCTTTCTTT. Its protein product is CASSLWAGQDQAFF.